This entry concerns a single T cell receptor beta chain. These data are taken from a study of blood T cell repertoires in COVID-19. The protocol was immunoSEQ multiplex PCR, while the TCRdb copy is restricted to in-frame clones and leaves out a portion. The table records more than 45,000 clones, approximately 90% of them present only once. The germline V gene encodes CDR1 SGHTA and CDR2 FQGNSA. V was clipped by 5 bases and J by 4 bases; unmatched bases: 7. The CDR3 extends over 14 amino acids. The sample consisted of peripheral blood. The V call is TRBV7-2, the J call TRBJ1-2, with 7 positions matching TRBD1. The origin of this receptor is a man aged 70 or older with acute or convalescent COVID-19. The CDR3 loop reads CASSPDRVAYGYTF. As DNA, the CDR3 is TGTGCCAGCAGCCCCGACAGGGTGGCCTATGGCTACACCTTC.